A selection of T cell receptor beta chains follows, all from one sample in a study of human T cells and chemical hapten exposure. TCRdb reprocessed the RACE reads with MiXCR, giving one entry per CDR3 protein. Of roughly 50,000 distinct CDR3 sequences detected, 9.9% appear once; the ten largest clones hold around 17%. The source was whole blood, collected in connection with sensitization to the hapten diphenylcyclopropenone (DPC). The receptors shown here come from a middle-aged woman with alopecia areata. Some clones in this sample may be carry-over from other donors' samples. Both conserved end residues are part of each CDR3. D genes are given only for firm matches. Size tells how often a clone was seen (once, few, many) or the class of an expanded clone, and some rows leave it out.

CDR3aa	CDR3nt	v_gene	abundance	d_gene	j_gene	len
CASSDPGRTAEQYF	TGTGCCAGCAGTGATCCTGGACGGACCGCCGAGCAGTACTTC	TRBV6-1	few	NA	TRBJ2-7	14
CAISPGGSYNEQFF	TGTGCCATCAGCCCCGGGGGCTCCTACAATGAGCAGTTCTTC	TRBV10-3	few	NA	TRBJ2-1	14
CATSDTGRVEQFF	TGTGCCACCAGTGATACGGGGAGGGTTGAGCAGTTCTTC	TRBV24-1	many	TRBD2	TRBJ2-1	13
CASSFGGSNQPQHF	TGTGCCAGCAGTTTTGGAGGGAGCAATCAGCCCCAGCATTTT	TRBV12-3/TRBV12-4	many	NA	TRBJ1-5	14
CASSYYRHGAWSPLHF	TGTGCCAGCAGTTATTACCGACACGGGGCATGGTCACCCCTCCACTTT	TRBV6-5	NA	NA	TRBJ1-6	16
CASSLGRSTGELFF	TGTGCCAGCAGCCTAGGACGGAGCACCGGGGAGCTGTTTTTT	TRBV7-3	few	NA	TRBJ2-2	14
CASRSSSTDTQYF	TGTGCCAGCAGGTCGAGTAGCACAGATACGCAGTATTTT	TRBV28	many	NA	TRBJ2-3	13
CASSPGRPNSNQPQHF	TGTGCCAGCTCACCGGGACGTCCGAATAGCAATCAGCCCCAGCATTTT	TRBV18	many	NA	TRBJ1-5	16
CSAARASGGTAETQYF	TGCAGTGCTGCCCGCGCTAGCGGGGGGACAGCAGAGACCCAGTACTTC	TRBV20-1	NA	TRBD2	TRBJ2-5	16
CATSERTGTEAFF	TGTGCCACCAGTGAACGAACGGGCACTGAAGCTTTCTTT	TRBV24-1	many	NA	TRBJ1-1	13
CASSMTMSNEQFF	TGTGCCAGCAGCATGACTATGTCAAATGAGCAGTTCTTC	TRBV11-1	NA	NA	TRBJ2-1	13
CSASSGSIKVALHF	TGCAGTGCTAGTTCTGGGTCTATCAAGGTGGCCCTCCACTTT	TRBV20-1	NA	NA	TRBJ1-6	14
CASTQASGLPGNIQYF	TGTGCCAGCACCCAAGCGTCCGGGTTACCCGGGAACATTCAGTACTTC	TRBV11-2	few	NA	TRBJ2-4	16